Listed here are 30 T cell receptor beta chains from one sample, sequenced in a study of T-cell memory formation after mild COVID-19. TCRdb re-analysed the 5' RACE reads in MiXCR, keeping a single row per CDR3 protein. The sample lists 470,000 or so distinct CDR3 sequences, roughly 25% occurring once. Sequences were obtained from PBMCs or a T cell subset sorted from them (not recorded which). These receptors all stem from an adult woman who had mild COVID-19 (a few samples of this study predate the infection). Cell type and time point are not known.

The chain joins TRBV29-1 to TRBJ2-7, with 7 bases lining up with TRBD1. The germline V gene has CDR1 SQVTM and CDR2 ANQGSEA. This CDR3 has 11 amino acids. V shed 6 bases and J 2 bases; nucleotides not matched to a gene: 1. CDR3 nucleotides: TGCAGCGTCGGGACAGCCTACGAGCAGTACTTC. Protein: CSVGTAYEQYF.

This clonotype has just one count. The rearrangement uses TRBV15 and TRBJ1-6; a weak D match, TRBD1 (6 bases). Germline-derived CDR1 and CDR2 are LNHNV and YYDKDF (reference sequence). The CDR3 totals 16 residues. V was clipped by 5 bases and J by 5 bases, with 16 bases between them. The CDR3 DNA reads TGTGCCACCAGCGGAGGGGGGGTATCCGATAATTCACCCCTCCACTTT. Translation: CATSGGGVSDNSPLHF.

This clonotype occurred a few times. The rearrangement links TRBV5-1 to TRBJ2-3; D possibly corresponds to TRBD2 (6 bases). CDR3 length equals 12 residues. Between the trimmed V and J ends, which lost 1 base and 15 bases, there was a span of 15 bases. Germline V gene lookup returns CDR1 SGHRS and CDR2 YFSETQ. The CDR3 is CASSLSGTPLYF. CDR3 DNA: TGCGCCAGCAGCTTGTCCGGGACTCCGCTCTATTTT.

V usage is TRBV20-1 and J usage is TRBJ2-3, with TRBD1 matching 8 bases. Unmatched junction bases numbered 10, after V lost 6 bases and J lost 5 bases. The CDR3 covers 14 residues. CDR1 and CDR2 (germline): DFQATT, SNEGSKA (reference sequence). CDR3 loop: CSAPRTGRRDTQYF. The DNA for the CDR3 is TGCAGTGCCCCAAGGACAGGGCGTCGAGATACGCAGTATTTT.

This clonotype has a handful of counts. The V call is TRBV20-1, the J call TRBJ2-1; 12 bases are a match to TRBD2. After removal of 1 base from V and 13 bases from J, the junction contained 8 bases not matched to a gene. From germline, CDR1 is DFQATT and CDR2 SNEGSKA (reference sequence). The CDR3 has 14 amino acids. CDR3 sequence reads: CSARVRLAGDLQFF. The CDR3 DNA is TGCAGTGCTAGAGTAAGACTAGCGGGAGACTTACAGTTCTTC.

This chain connects TRBV12-3 or TRBV12-4 to TRBJ2-1, with TRBD2 identical over 10 bases. Germline trimming cut 3 bases from V and 8 bases from J; bases unmatched to any gene: 4. CDR3 size: 14 residues. The CDR3, as DNA: TGTGCCAGCAGTTTTAGCGGGGGGCGCGATGAGCAGTTCTTC. Amino acids: CASSFSGGRDEQFF.

In its sample, this clonotype was seen a few times. This sequence joins TRBV18 and TRBJ2-7, with D possibly being TRBD1 (6 bases). Per germline, CDR1 KGHSH and CDR2 LQKENI. Trimming took off 1 base at V and 2 bases at J, with 18 bases between the two ends. The CDR3 extends over 17 amino acids. CDR3: CASSPLPPGTSAYEQYF. The CDR3 bases are TGTGCCAGCTCACCACTCCCCCCCGGGACAAGTGCCTACGAGCAGTACTTC.

This clonotype occurred a few times. The chain has TRBV27 and TRBJ2-7; TRBD2 aligns across 10 bases. Trimming at V came to 6 bases and at J to 6 bases, leaving 11 bases not matched to a gene. CDR3 length: 15 amino acids. Germline CDR1 and CDR2: MNHEY and SMNVEV (reference sequence). The CDR3 protein is CASSPTSGTPSEQYF. The CDR3 DNA follows: TGTGCCAGCAGCCCCACTAGCGGGACTCCTAGCGAGCAGTACTTC.

V and J are TRBV15 and TRBJ2-2, with D possibly TRBD2 on 5 matching bases. The CDR3 covers 17 residues. Germline loops: CDR1 LNHNV, CDR2 YYDKDF (reference sequence). Trimming removed 0 bases at V and 4 bases at J, with 15 bases between. In nucleotides, the CDR3 is TGTGCCACCAGCAGAGATACTAGAGGAGTCCCCACCGGGGAGCTGTTTTTT. Its translation is CATSRDTRGVPTGELFF.

J is TRBJ2-6 and V is TRBV12-3 or TRBV12-4, with D maybe TRBD1 (6 bases). Between the trimmed V and J ends, which lost 3 bases and 6 bases, there was a span of 18 bases. This CDR3 contains 17 residues. As DNA, the CDR3 is TGTGCCAGCAGTTTGGGACATATCTCTGGTGAGGCCAACGTCCTGACTTTC. It codes for CASSLGHISGEANVLTF.

This clonotype was seen a few times. V is TRBV6-6 and J is TRBJ2-2; 7 bases are a match to TRBD2. Germline assignment: CDR1 MNHNY and CDR2 SVGAGI (reference sequence). V gave up 8 bases and J gave up 2 bases; unmatched junction bases: 5. The length of the CDR3 is 14 residues. CDR3 DNA sequence: TGTGCCAGCTGGAGCGGGGTTAACACCGGGGAGCTGTTTTTT. Its translation is CASWSGVNTGELFF.

In this sample, this clonotype turned up a few times. This chain connects TRBV5-8 to TRBJ1-5; D not resolved. Germline V CDR1 and CDR2: SGHTS, YDEGEE. The CDR3 covers 18 residues. V lost 1 base to trimming and J lost 2 bases, with 19 bases between them. CDR3 sequence: CASSLFLDSGAGNQPQHF. CDR3 nucleotide sequence: TGTGCCAGCAGCTTGTTTTTAGATTCGGGCGCAGGCAATCAGCCCCAGCATTTT.

The sample holds a few counts of this clonotype. The V and J genes are TRBV5-6 and TRBJ1-2; 7 nucleotides line up with TRBD1. The CDR3 length is 14 residues. From germline, CDR1 is SGHDT and CDR2 YYEEEE. V shed 4 bases and J 4 bases; nucleotides not matched to a gene: 7. CDR3 protein: CASSATGQSYGYTF. CDR3 bases: TGTGCCAGCAGCGCGACGGGACAGTCCTATGGCTACACCTTC.

The chain combines TRBV18 with TRBJ1-6; 8 bases are shared with TRBD1. CDR3 size: 18 residues. V gave up 1 base and J gave up 9 bases; unmatched junction bases: 14. The germline gives CDR1 KGHSH, CDR2 LQKENI. The CDR3, as DNA: TGTGCCAGCTCACCACGGACAGGGACGAACCTTCTGGGTTCACCCCTCCACTTT. Its translation is CASSPRTGTNLLGSPLHF.

This clonotype has only a few counts. The chain combines TRBV7-2 with TRBJ2-1; D not resolved. Trimming pared 5 bases from V and 5 bases from J, leaving 10 bases between. Germline-derived CDR1 and CDR2 are SGHTA and FQGNSA. The CDR3 contains 13 residues. The chain's CDR3 is CASSPAVDNEQFF. The CDR3 nucleotides read TGTGCCAGCAGCCCAGCCGTAGACAATGAGCAGTTCTTC. The whole variable domain, remainder taken from reference TRBV7-2 and TRBJ2-1, is GAGVSQSPSNKVTEKGKDVELRCDPISGHTALYWYRQSLGQGLEFLIYFQGNSAPDKSGLPSDRFSAERTGGSVSTLTIQRTQQEDSAVYLCASSPAVDNEQFFGPGTRLTVL.

This clonotype was observed at least ten times. The chain is built from TRBV29-1 and TRBJ2-3; 11 nucleotides match TRBD2. Germline trimming cut 6 bases from V and 4 bases from J; bases unmatched to any gene: 6. Germline V gene lookup returns CDR1 SQVTM and CDR2 ANQGSEA. The CDR3 is 14 amino acids. CDR3 sequence: CSVLAGGSADTQYF. The CDR3 DNA reads TGCAGCGTCCTAGCGGGAGGCTCCGCAGATACGCAGTATTTT.

This clonotype was counted only a few times. The CDR3 is CATSREREGYNEQFF. CDR3 nucleotides: TGTGCCACCAGCAGAGAGAGGGAGGGGTACAATGAGCAGTTCTTC. The chain carries TRBV15 and TRBJ2-1; 7 bases are a match to TRBD2. V lost 0 bases and J lost 4; bases outside the gene matches: 3. Germline loops: CDR1 LNHNV, CDR2 YYDKDF (reference sequence). CDR3 length: 15 amino acids. Using reference TRBV15 and TRBJ2-1 for the parts outside the CDR3, the full variable domain is DAMVIQNPRYQVTQFGKPVTLSCSQTLNHNVMYWYQQKSSQAPKLLFHYYDKDFNNEADTPDNFQSRRPNTSFCFLDIRSPGLGDTAMYLCATSREREGYNEQFFGPGTRLTVL.

This rearrangement joins TRBV7-9 to TRBJ2-2, with D perhaps matching TRBD1 (6 bases). CDR3 size: 16 residues. V was cut by 5 bases and J by 7 bases, with 20 bases left in between. Germline loops: CDR1 SEHNR, CDR2 FQNEAQ (reference sequence). CDR3 in DNA: TGTGCCAGCAGCCAATCAGGGACATGGCACGGCGGGGAGCTGTTTTTT. This codes for CASSQSGTWHGGELFF.

Only a few counts were recorded for this clonotype. J is TRBJ2-7 and V is TRBV7-9; a possible D gene is TRBD1 (6 bases). Trimming took off 9 bases at V and 3 bases at J, with 15 bases between the two ends. This CDR3 is 13 amino acids long. Germline V lookup: CDR1 SEHNR, CDR2 FQNEAQ (reference sequence). Here the CDR3 reads CASNREESYEQYF. The DNA for the CDR3 is TGTGCCAGTAACAGGGAAGAGAGCTACGAGCAGTACTTC.

This clonotype has just a few counts. The V call is TRBV4-1, the J call TRBJ2-3, with TRBD2 identical over 10 bases. The germline CDR1 and CDR2 sequences are MGHRA and YSYEKL. The CDR3 extends over 15 amino acids. V lost 3 bases, J lost 4 bases, and 4 bases stayed unmatched. This CDR3 reads CASSHRLAGADTQYF. CDR3 DNA: TGCGCCAGCAGCCACCGACTAGCGGGCGCAGATACGCAGTATTTT.

This clonotype was observed a few times. The rearrangement uses TRBV7-2 and TRBJ2-1; TRBD2 agrees at 8 bases. The CDR3 sequence is 15 residues long. With 3 bases clipped from V and 4 bases from J, the junction kept 5 bases outside the gene matches. CDR1 is SGHTA and CDR2 is FQGNSA in the germline V gene. CDR3 protein: CASSFPSGGYNEQFF. For the CDR3, the DNA is TGTGCCAGCAGCTTCCCCAGCGGGGGTTACAATGAGCAGTTCTTC.

CDR3 nucleotides: TGTGCCATCAGGTTGGGGAACGAGCAGTACTTC. It encodes CAIRLGNEQYF. The chain carries TRBV10-3 and TRBJ2-7; no firm D call. CDR3 length: 11 amino acids. Germline V lookup: CDR1 ENHRY, CDR2 SYGVKD. V gave up 6 bases and J gave up 5 bases, with 8 bases separating them.

This clonotype was recorded a few times. V usage is TRBV4-1 and J usage is TRBJ2-3; D not resolved. Germline loops: CDR1 MGHRA, CDR2 YSYEKL. The CDR3 runs 14 residues. Trimming removed 1 base at V and 2 bases at J, with 7 bases between. The CDR3 DNA reads as TGCGCCAGCAGCCAAGTGGAAGACACAGATACGCAGTATTTT. Translating gives CASSQVEDTDTQYF.

The rearrangement joins TRBV7-3 to TRBJ2-1; D gene uncertain. This CDR3 contains 12 residues. Trimming left V 6 bases short and J 8 bases short, with 11 bases between. CDR1 SGHTA and CDR2 FQGTGA come from the germline V gene. CDR3 bases: TGTGCCAGCAGTCGATACGGTGATGAGCAGTTCTTC. This codes for CASSRYGDEQFF.

The CDR3 bases are TGTGCCAGCAGTGTGGCGCCGCCACGGGGGCAGTCGGGGACAGATACGCAGTATTTT. This codes for CASSVAPPRGQSGTDTQYF. V is TRBV6-1 and J is TRBJ2-3, with D perhaps assigned TRBD1 or TRBD2 (6 bases each). Trimming took off 4 bases at V and 3 bases at J, with 26 bases between the two ends. The CDR3 runs to 19 residues. The germline V gene has CDR1 MNHNS and CDR2 SASEGT.

A few counts support this clonotype. J is TRBJ1-1 and V is TRBV7-9, with D unclear. Germline V lookup: CDR1 SEHNR, CDR2 FQNEAQ (reference sequence). The CDR3 consists of 14 residues. The V and J ends lost 2 bases and 6 bases respectively, with 13 bases between them. The DNA of the CDR3 is TGTGCCAGCAGCTTAATTGCTCCTGCGGCTGAAGCTTTCTTT. It codes for CASSLIAPAAEAFF.

The rearrangement joins TRBV28 to TRBJ2-7; D ambiguous. This CDR3 is built from 17 residues. Germline V gene data show CDR1 as MDHEN and CDR2 as SYDVKM. The ends were cut back, 1 base at V and 0 bases at J, with 16 bases in the middle. CDR3: CASSLFAPLGFSYEQYF. The CDR3 coding sequence is TGTGCCAGCAGTTTATTTGCTCCCCTGGGATTCTCCTACGAGCAGTACTTC.

V is TRBV5-4 and J is TRBJ1-6; possible D gene TRBD1, 5 bases. The CDR3 loop spans 20 amino acids. Germline V CDR1 and CDR2: SGHNT, YYREEE (reference sequence). V gave up 2 bases and J gave up 7 bases, with 28 bases separating them. Here the CDR3 reads CASSFSPRPGPWPGNSPLHF. DNA of the CDR3: TGTGCCAGCAGCTTTTCTCCTCGACCGGGACCCTGGCCGGGGAATTCACCCCTCCACTTT.

V is TRBV7-9 and J is TRBJ1-1, with no clear D. In germline, CDR1 is SEHNR, CDR2 FQNEAQ (reference sequence). The CDR3 extends over 12 amino acids. Deletions cut 2 bases from V and 3 bases from J, with 4 bases between. CDR3: CASSLTDTEAFF. The CDR3 DNA reads as TGTGCCAGCAGCTTAACGGACACTGAAGCTTTCTTT.

The chain links TRBV5-4 to TRBJ2-6, with D perhaps TRBD1 (6 bases). V was pared by 4 bases and J by 0 bases, with 14 bases between. The germline CDR1 and CDR2 sequences are SGHNT and YYREEE (reference sequence). This CDR3 contains 17 residues. The CDR3 DNA follows: TGTGCCAGCAGCGTACGAAGGGGGAACTCTGGGGCCAACGTCCTGACTTTC. Its protein is CASSVRRGNSGANVLTF.